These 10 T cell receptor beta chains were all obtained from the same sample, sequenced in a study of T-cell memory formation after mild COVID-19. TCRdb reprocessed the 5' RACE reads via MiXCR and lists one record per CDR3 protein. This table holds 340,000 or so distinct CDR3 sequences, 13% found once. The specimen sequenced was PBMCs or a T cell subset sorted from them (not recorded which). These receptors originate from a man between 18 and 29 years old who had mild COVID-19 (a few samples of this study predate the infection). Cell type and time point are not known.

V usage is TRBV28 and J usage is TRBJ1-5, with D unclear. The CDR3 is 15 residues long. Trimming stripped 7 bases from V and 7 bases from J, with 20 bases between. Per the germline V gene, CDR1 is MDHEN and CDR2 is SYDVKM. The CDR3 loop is CASTSTVYMAQPQHF. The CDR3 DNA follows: TGTGCCAGCACTAGTACGGTTTACATGGCACAGCCCCAGCATTTT.

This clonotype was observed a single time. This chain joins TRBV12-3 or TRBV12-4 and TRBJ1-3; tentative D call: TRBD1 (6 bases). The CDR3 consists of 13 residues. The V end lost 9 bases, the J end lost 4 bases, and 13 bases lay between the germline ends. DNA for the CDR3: TGTGCCAGTACAGGGTTCGGCGGAAACACCATATATTTT. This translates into CASTGFGGNTIYF.

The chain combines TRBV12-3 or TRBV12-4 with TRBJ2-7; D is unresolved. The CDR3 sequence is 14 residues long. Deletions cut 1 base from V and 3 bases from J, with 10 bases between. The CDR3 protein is CASSLGLINYEQYV. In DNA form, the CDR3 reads TGTGCCAGCAGTTTAGGGCTCATAAACTACGAGCAGTACGTC.

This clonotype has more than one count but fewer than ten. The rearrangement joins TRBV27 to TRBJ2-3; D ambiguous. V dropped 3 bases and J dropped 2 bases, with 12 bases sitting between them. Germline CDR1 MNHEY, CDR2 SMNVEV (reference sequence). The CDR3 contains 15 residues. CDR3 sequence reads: CASSFITTSTDTQYF. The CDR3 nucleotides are TGTGCCAGCAGTTTCATCACCACGTCCACAGATACGCAGTATTTT.

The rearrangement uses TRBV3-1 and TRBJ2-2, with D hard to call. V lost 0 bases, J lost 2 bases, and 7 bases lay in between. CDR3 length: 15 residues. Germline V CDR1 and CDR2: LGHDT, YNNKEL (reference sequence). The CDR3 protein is CASSQESINTGELFF. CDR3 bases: TGTGCCAGCAGCCAAGAGTCGATCAACACCGGGGAGCTGTTTTTT.

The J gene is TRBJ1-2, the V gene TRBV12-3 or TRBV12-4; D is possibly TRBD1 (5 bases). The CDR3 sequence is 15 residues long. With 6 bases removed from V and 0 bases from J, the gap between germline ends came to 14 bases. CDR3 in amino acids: CASRGWGSTNYGYTF. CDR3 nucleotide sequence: TGTGCCAGCAGGGGGTGGGGCTCGACTAACTATGGCTACACCTTC.

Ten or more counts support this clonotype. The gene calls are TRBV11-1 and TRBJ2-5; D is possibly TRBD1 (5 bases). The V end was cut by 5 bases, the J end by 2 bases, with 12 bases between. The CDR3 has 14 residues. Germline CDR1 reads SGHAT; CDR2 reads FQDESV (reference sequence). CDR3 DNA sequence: TGTGCCAGCAGCCCGCAGCGACAGCAAGAGACCCAGTACTTC. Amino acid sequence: CASSPQRQQETQYF.

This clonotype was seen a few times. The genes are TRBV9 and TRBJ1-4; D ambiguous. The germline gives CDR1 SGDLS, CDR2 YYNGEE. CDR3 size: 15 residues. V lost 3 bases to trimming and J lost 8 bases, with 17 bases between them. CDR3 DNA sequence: TGTGCCAGCAGCGGCACCACAGTGGAGGAGGAAAAACTGTTTTTT. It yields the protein CASSGTTVEEEKLFF.

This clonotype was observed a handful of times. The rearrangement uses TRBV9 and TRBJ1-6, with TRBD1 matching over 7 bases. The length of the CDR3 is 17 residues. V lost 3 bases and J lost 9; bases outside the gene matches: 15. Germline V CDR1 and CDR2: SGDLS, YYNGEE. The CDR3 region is CASSALRAGQRTSPLHF. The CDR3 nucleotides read TGTGCCAGCAGCGCCCTTCGAGCGGGACAGCGAACTTCACCCCTCCACTTT.

This CDR3 is CASSFAGGYTEAFF. The CDR3 DNA follows: TGTGCCAGCAGCTTCGCCGGGGGATACACTGAAGCTTTCTTT. The chain employs TRBV5-6 and TRBJ1-1, with D tentatively TRBD1 (5 bases). This CDR3 is 14 amino acids long. Germline values: CDR1 SGHDT, CDR2 YYEEEE. The V gene lost 2 bases and the J gene lost 3 bases, with 11 bases spanning the gap.